The 27 T cell receptor beta chains given below trace back to one sample, sequenced in a study of cytomegalovirus exposure and HLA in healthy donors (dated by TCRdb to the late 2010s). The library was produced with the immunoSEQ multiplex PCR assay. For the multiplex PCR, a mixture combining 60 forward primers for TCR Vbeta segments and 13 reverse primers for TCR Jbeta segments was used. As stored in TCRdb, this immuneACCESS dataset retains in-frame rearrangements with V and J assigned. A fraction of the clones does not appear; measured against another copy, unresolved V genes explain less than half of the discrepancy, and the remainder lacks a known reason. The sample table lists 180,000 or so clones, roughly four fifths of them with a count of one. The top ten hold around 1.9% of the sample. Sequencing input: PBMCs. These TCRs come from a woman aged 25 to 39 in good health and CMV-seropositive.

A remark on this clone: Germline is not matched at one junction end, which may reflect a read error. The V and J genes are TRBV5-4 and TRBJ2-5; 7 bases line up with TRBD1. This CDR3 is built from 11 residues. CDR1 is SGHNT and CDR2 is YYREEE in the germline V gene (reference sequence). CDR3 nucleotides: TGTGCCAGCAGCGCCGGGACAGCAAAGCACTTC. Translation: CASSAGTAKHF.

The gene calls are TRBV7-6 and TRBJ1-1; D gene unclear. Germline V gene data show CDR1 as SGHVS and CDR2 as FNYEAQ. V dropped 1 base and J dropped 5 bases, with 11 bases sitting between them. The CDR3 is made up of 14 amino acids. The CDR3 sequence: CASSLESLTTEAFF. The CDR3 DNA reads TGTGCCAGCAGCTTAGAGTCCTTAACAACTGAAGCTTTCTTT. The whole variable domain, remainder taken from reference TRBV7-6 and TRBJ1-1, is GAGVSQSPRYKVTKRGQDVALRCDPISGHVSLYWYRQALGQGPEFLTYFNYEAQQDKSGLPNDRFSAERPEGSISTLTIQRTEQRDSAMYRCASSLESLTTEAFFGQGTRLTVV.

The rearrangement uses TRBV10-3 and TRBJ1-2, with no clear D. The ends were cut back, 8 bases at V and 8 bases at J, with 24 bases in the middle. The CDR3 has 15 residues. Germline V CDR1 and CDR2: ENHRY, SYGVKD. The CDR3 DNA follows: TGTGCCATCGTTGATAGCCCCAGACCCCTCTCCGGCTACACCTTC. Amino acids: CAIVDSPRPLSGYTF.

This clone was seen only once. The V gene is TRBV18, the J gene TRBJ2-2; D ambiguous. Trimming pared 3 bases from V and 1 base from J, leaving 6 bases between. Germline V gene lookup returns CDR1 KGHSH and CDR2 LQKENI. This CDR3 has 14 residues. In DNA form, the CDR3 reads TGTGCCAGCTCACCGCTAGTGAACACCGGGGAGCTGTTTTTT. Protein product: CASSPLVNTGELFF.

The CDR3 is CASSRNGQGVGNEQFF. The CDR3 region has the DNA TGTGCCAGCAGCCGGAACGGACAGGGGGTGGGCAATGAGCAGTTCTTC. The chain employs TRBV7-2 and TRBJ2-1, with 10 bases matching TRBD1. This CDR3 region has 16 residues. With V trimmed by 5 bases and J by 6 bases, 10 bases remained unmatched. CDR1 is SGHTA and CDR2 is FQGNSA in the germline V gene. Combining the CDR3 with reference TRBV7-2 and TRBJ2-1 gives the whole variable domain GAGVSQSPSNKVTEKGKDVELRCDPISGHTALYWYRQSLGQGLEFLIYFQGNSAPDKSGLPSDRFSAERTGGSVSTLTIQRTQQEDSAVYLCASSRNGQGVGNEQFFGPGTRLTVL.

This clone occurred a few times. V gene TRBV5-4 combines with J gene TRBJ2-3; D perhaps matches TRBD1 (6 bases). The CDR3 has 14 residues. V gave up 0 bases and J gave up 2 bases, with 7 bases separating them. Germline V gene sequence: CDR1 SGHNT, CDR2 YYREEE (reference sequence). CDR3 coding DNA: TGTGCCAGCAGCTTGGGGACAGACACAGATACGCAGTATTTT. Translating it yields CASSLGTDTDTQYF. Full variable domain (remainder filled in from reference TRBV5-4 and TRBJ2-3): ETGVTQSPTHLIKTRGQQVTLRCSSQSGHNTVSWYQQALGQGPQFIFQYYREEENGRGNFPPRFSGLQFPNYSSELNVNALELDDSALYLCASSLGTDTDTQYFGPGTRLTVL.

The rearrangement links TRBV19 to TRBJ1-1, with D maybe TRBD1 (6 bases). The CDR3 length is 14 residues. Looked up from germline, CDR1 is LNHDA and CDR2 is SQIVND (reference sequence). V lost 5 bases to trimming and J lost 4 bases, with 14 bases between them. Here the CDR3 reads CASSGTNRGTEAFF. DNA of the CDR3: TGTGCCAGTAGTGGGACAAATAGAGGCACTGAAGCTTTCTTT.

The chain uses TRBV27 and TRBJ2-7; tentative D call: TRBD2 (5 bases). The CDR3 runs 15 residues. The V end was cut by 0 bases, the J end by 6 bases, with 15 bases between. Germline-derived CDR1 and CDR2 are MNHEY and SMNVEV (reference sequence). The CDR3 region has the DNA TGTGCCAGCAGTTTATCGCCCTTGCGAGAGGGCGAGCAGTACTTC. It codes for CASSLSPLREGEQYF.

With respect to this clone: Other nucleotide sequences from this sample produce the same CDR3. The CDR3 nucleotides are TGCGCCAGCAGCCTCGGACTAGCGGGGCAAGAGACCCAGTACTTC. Amino acid sequence: CASSLGLAGQETQYF. The chain employs TRBV5-1 and TRBJ2-5; TRBD2 agrees at 12 bases. With V trimmed by 4 bases and J by 2 bases, 3 bases remained unmatched. Germline V gives CDR1 SGHRS, CDR2 YFSETQ. This CDR3 is built from 15 residues.

This clone appeared a few times. J is TRBJ1-2 and V is TRBV25-1, with TRBD1 as a possible D gene (6 bases). The CDR3 runs 13 residues. The V and J ends lost 8 bases and 2 bases respectively, with 12 bases between them. Germline V gene sequence: CDR1 MGHDK, CDR2 SYGVNS. DNA for the CDR3: TGTGCCAGCTTCCACACAGGGAACTATGGCTACACCTTC. Translated: CASFHTGNYGYTF.

The chain combines TRBV29-1 with TRBJ1-2; perhaps TRBD1 as D (5 bases). Germline V gene data show CDR1 as SQVTM and CDR2 as ANQGSEA. This CDR3 spans 13 amino acids. V was pared by 6 bases and J by 4 bases, with 15 bases between. CDR3 coding DNA: TGCAGCGTGGAGGCGGGACGGCGCTATGGCTACACCTTC. Translation: CSVEAGRRYGYTF.

This chain joins TRBV5-1 and TRBJ2-5; 8 bases are shared with TRBD2. This CDR3 has 14 residues. V dropped 2 bases and J dropped 5; count of bases not matched to a gene: 5. Germline assignment: CDR1 SGHRS and CDR2 YFSETQ. The DNA of the CDR3 is TGCGCCAGCAGCTTTAGCGGGGTCGGGGAGACCCAGTACTTC. Translation: CASSFSGVGETQYF.

This clone was seen only a few times. V gene TRBV28 combines with J gene TRBJ1-2, with D possibly TRBD1 on 6 matching bases. Trimming removed 6 bases from V and 7 bases from J, with 18 bases in between. The CDR3 has 14 residues. Germline V gene sequence: CDR1 MDHEN, CDR2 SYDVKM. The CDR3 bases are TGTGCCAGCAGAGAGGGACACGAGACCCGTGGCTACACCTTC. This gives the protein CASREGHETRGYTF.

The chain's CDR3 is CASRGRLDSPLHF. In DNA, the CDR3 is TGTGCCAGCAGGGGCCGCCTTGATTCACCCCTCCACTTT. J is TRBJ1-6 and V is TRBV6-5; D not resolved. Trimming cost V 6 bases and J 8 bases, with 11 bases left between them. The CDR3 contains 13 residues. Germline CDR1 and CDR2: MNHEY and SVGAGI.

This clone was seen a single time. This chain links TRBV6-1 with TRBJ2-7; no firm D call. This CDR3 has 13 amino acids. Germline V gene data show CDR1 as MNHNS and CDR2 as SASEGT. The germline V and J ends were trimmed by 4 bases and 4 bases, with 11 bases remaining between them. This chain's CDR3 is CASSVATLYEQYF. CDR3 DNA sequence: TGTGCCAGCAGTGTGGCGACACTTTACGAGCAGTACTTC.

This clone appeared a single time. The chain links TRBV14 to TRBJ1-1; D is ambiguous. Looked up from germline, CDR1 is SGHDN and CDR2 is FVKESK. Trimming pared 1 base from V and 8 bases from J, leaving 11 bases between. The CDR3 runs 13 residues. In DNA, the CDR3 is TGTGCCAGCAGCCAAGTCCCCAGATCAGAAGCTTTCTTT. Encoded protein: CASSQVPRSEAFF.

The rearrangement joins TRBV30 to TRBJ2-5; 10 bases fit TRBD1. The ends lost 8 bases at V and 5 bases at J; junction bases unmatched: 8. CDR3 length equals 13 residues. Germline loops: CDR1 GTSNPN, CDR2 SVGIG (reference sequence). The CDR3 here is CARRQGAGETQYF. The CDR3 DNA reads TGTGCCAGAAGACAGGGGGCTGGTGAGACCCAGTACTTC.

J is TRBJ2-2 and V is TRBV19; 11 bases agree with TRBD1. Germline V gene lookup returns CDR1 LNHDA and CDR2 SQIVND (reference sequence). CDR3 length: 13 residues. V was clipped by 6 bases and J by 7 bases; unmatched bases: 1. DNA for the CDR3: TGTGCCAGTAGGGACAGGGGGCTCGGGGAGCTGTTTTTT. It specifies CASRDRGLGELFF.

The chain employs TRBV5-6 and TRBJ2-3; 11 nucleotides agree with TRBD2. The germline gives CDR1 SGHDT, CDR2 YYEEEE. V dropped 0 bases and J dropped 6; count of bases not matched to a gene: 3. The CDR3 is 15 amino acids. DNA for the CDR3: TGTGCCAGCAGCTTGGGACTAGCGGGGAAGGATACGCAGTATTTT. Amino acid sequence: CASSLGLAGKDTQYF.

V is TRBV28 and J is TRBJ1-5, with D hard to call. V shed 6 bases and J shed 0 bases, with 15 bases lying between them. In germline, CDR1 is MDHEN, CDR2 SYDVKM. The CDR3 is 16 amino acids. The CDR3 loop is CASSPSGRDSNQPQHF. DNA for the CDR3: TGTGCCAGCAGCCCAAGTGGGAGAGATAGCAATCAGCCCCAGCATTTT. The full variable domain, in which reference TRBV28 and TRBJ1-5 provide the parts outside the CDR3, is DVKVTQSSRYLVKRTGEKVFLECVQDMDHENMFWYRQDPGLGLRLIYFSYDVKMKEKGDIPEGYSVSREKKERFSLILESASTNQTSMYLCASSPSGRDSNQPQHFGDGTRLSIL.

The CDR3 coding sequence is TGTGCCAGCAGCTTCCGGGACAGGGCGATGAACACTGAAGCTTTCTTT. Protein sequence: CASSFRDRAMNTEAFF. The chain links TRBV5-6 to TRBJ1-1; 9 bases fit TRBD1. V shed 2 bases and J 0 bases; nucleotides not matched to a gene: 5. The CDR3 consists of 16 residues. Germline-derived CDR1 and CDR2 are SGHDT and YYEEEE. The full variable domain, with the rest looked up from reference TRBV5-6 and TRBJ1-1, is DAGVTQSPTHLIKTRGQQVTLRCSPKSGHDTVSWYQQALGQGPQFIFQYYEEEERQRGNFPDRFSGHQFPNYSSELNVNALLLGDSALYLCASSFRDRAMNTEAFFGQGTRLTVV.

The chain uses TRBV7-7 and TRBJ2-3, with D possibly being TRBD1 (6 bases). Per the germline V gene, CDR1 is SSHAT and CDR2 is FNYEAQ (reference sequence). The CDR3 covers 16 residues. The V gene lost 1 base and the J gene lost 0 bases, with 11 bases spanning the gap. The CDR3 region is CASSLGGHTSTDTQYF. In nucleotides, the CDR3 is TGTGCCAGCAGCTTAGGGGGGCACACTAGCACAGATACGCAGTATTTT.

The chain recombines TRBV7-2 with TRBJ2-5; D is perhaps TRBD2 (6 bases). CDR3 size: 15 residues. Trimming shortened V by 0 bases and J by 7 bases, and 15 bases separated the two germline ends. Germline-derived CDR1 and CDR2 are SGHTA and FQGNSA. The CDR3 loop reads CASSLAQAGSGTQYF. The CDR3 DNA follows: TGTGCCAGCAGCTTAGCGCAAGCGGGTTCGGGGACCCAGTACTTC.

Comments on this clone: This specimen includes other DNA sequences encoding the same CDR3. V usage is TRBV9 and J usage is TRBJ2-2; 7 nucleotides align to TRBD1. Germline values: CDR1 SGDLS, CDR2 YYNGEE. Trimming at V came to 2 bases and at J to 5 bases, leaving 0 bases not matched to a gene. This CDR3 has 13 residues. CDR3 protein: CASSVTGTGELFF. CDR3 in DNA: TGTGCCAGCAGCGTGACAGGGACCGGGGAGCTGTTTTTT.

The chain joins TRBV7-8 to TRBJ1-1; D unclear. Trimming shortened V by 5 bases and J by 1 base, and 8 bases separated the two germline ends. Germline V gives CDR1 SGHVS, CDR2 FQNEAQ. The CDR3 has 13 amino acids. The chain's CDR3 is CASSPRQNTEAFF. The DNA for the CDR3 is TGTGCCAGCAGCCCTCGACAGAACACTGAAGCTTTCTTT.

The chain has TRBV10-3 and TRBJ2-1; 10 nucleotides agree with TRBD2. Looked up from germline, CDR1 is ENHRY and CDR2 is SYGVKD. With 1 base clipped from V and 9 bases from J, the junction kept 9 bases outside the gene matches. There are 16 residues in the CDR3. For the CDR3, the DNA is TGTGCCATCAGTGAGTTCTCTAGCGGGAGTAGCGGTGAGCAGTTCTTC. Translating gives CAISEFSSGSSGEQFF.

The sample holds a few counts of this clone. This chain links TRBV18 with TRBJ2-2; 8 nucleotides agree with TRBD1. V shed 6 bases and J 4 bases; nucleotides not matched to a gene: 10. The CDR3 totals 16 residues. Germline CDR1 KGHSH, CDR2 LQKENI. The CDR3 spells CASSGGQGGITGELFF. CDR3 nucleotide sequence: TGTGCCAGCTCTGGAGGACAGGGTGGTATCACCGGGGAGCTGTTTTTT.